The 12 T cell receptor beta chains below were found in one sample sequenced in a study of T-cell reconstitution after alpha-beta-depleted transplantation in children. Using unique molecular identifiers, the investigators prepared the TCRbeta library. In TCRdb, the PCR reads were re-called with MiXCR into one record per CDR3 protein. This sample has 500,000 to 600,000 distinct CDR3 sequences, with 30% to 35% found just once. The source was PBMCs from the stem cell graft donor, collected from the stem cell graft. The receptors come from a human donor who donated a stem cell graft to a child with aplastic anemia.

This clonotype showed up just a few times. V usage is TRBV27 and J usage is TRBJ1-1; TRBD1 aligns across 7 bases. Per germline, CDR1 MNHEY and CDR2 SMNVEV (reference sequence). This CDR3 has 15 amino acids. Trimming cost V 7 bases and J 6 bases; bases outside gene matches: 14. The CDR3 loop reads CASTPTTGLRSEAFF. The CDR3 DNA reads as TGTGCCAGCACCCCTACGACAGGGTTGAGGTCTGAAGCTTTCTTT.

This rearrangement joins TRBV7-8 to TRBJ2-7, with 8 bases fitting TRBD2. The CDR3 runs 13 residues. The V segment lost 3 bases and the J segment 4 bases; nucleotides outside the gene matches: 2. The V gene's germline CDR1 is SGHVS and CDR2 FQNEAQ. In nucleotides, the CDR3 is TGTGCCAGCAGCTTTACTAGCGGTTACGAGCAGTACGTC. Translated: CASSFTSGYEQYV.

This clonotype was seen a few times. This chain joins TRBV6-5 and TRBJ1-2; no reliable D call. Germline values: CDR1 MNHEY, CDR2 SVGAGI. The length of the CDR3 is 16 residues. V was trimmed by 2 bases and J by 0 bases, leaving 13 bases between them. The CDR3 sequence is CASSYTLGGTNYGYTF. The CDR3 bases are TGTGCCAGCAGTTACACCCTCGGAGGGACTAACTATGGCTACACCTTC.

Only a few counts were recorded for this clonotype. The chain carries TRBV19 and TRBJ2-7; TRBD1 matches at 8 bases. CDR3 length equals 14 residues. Losses at the gene ends were 5 bases for V and 2 bases for J; bases not matched to a gene: 5. Germline V CDR1 and CDR2: LNHDA, SQIVND (reference sequence). This CDR3 is CASSPGTGAYEQYV. CDR3 in DNA: TGTGCCAGTAGTCCCGGGACAGGTGCCTACGAGCAGTACGTC.

The chain recombines TRBV18 with TRBJ1-4; no clear D gene. Germline V gene sequence: CDR1 KGHSH, CDR2 LQKENI. The CDR3 is 15 residues long. V lost 3 bases and J 7 bases, leaving 15 bases between the germline ends. The CDR3 sequence: CASSPRPGVGEKLFF. The CDR3 DNA sequence: TGTGCCAGCTCACCCCGACCGGGAGTGGGTGAAAAACTGTTTTTT.

The chain couples TRBV4-2 to TRBJ2-5; D unresolved. With 0 bases removed from V and 3 bases from J, the gap between germline ends came to 8 bases. The germline V gene has CDR1 LGHNA and CDR2 YNFKEQ. This CDR3 spans 14 amino acids. As DNA, the CDR3 is TGTGCCAGCAGCCAAGATTTAGTAGAAGAGACCCAGTACTTC. Translated, it gives CASSQDLVEETQYF.

The table lists this clonotype with a few counts. This rearrangement joins TRBV20-1 to TRBJ1-5; D might be TRBD1 (5 bases). This CDR3 spans 14 amino acids. Germline V lookup: CDR1 DFQATT, CDR2 SNEGSKA (reference sequence). V lost 0 bases to trimming and J lost 4 bases, with 10 bases between them. CDR3 sequence: CSAREAGENQPQHF. As DNA, the CDR3 is TGCAGTGCTAGAGAGGCGGGGGAGAATCAGCCCCAGCATTTT.

V is TRBV4-3 and J is TRBJ2-1, with D possibly matching TRBD2 (5 bases). From germline, CDR1 is LGHNA and CDR2 YSLEER. V was trimmed by 0 bases and J by 9 bases, leaving 18 bases between them. The CDR3 runs to 16 residues. The CDR3 reads CASSQDLGGSEGEQFF. CDR3 in DNA: TGCGCCAGCAGCCAAGATCTCGGCGGTAGCGAAGGTGAGCAGTTCTTC.

This clonotype was observed at least ten times. The chain links TRBV6-1 to TRBJ2-7; a weak D match, TRBD2 (6 bases). Germline CDR1 and CDR2: MNHNS and SASEGT. The CDR3 spans 14 residues. V was pared by 4 bases and J by 3 bases, with 13 bases between. The CDR3 DNA is TGTGCCAGCAGTGTGGCTAGCGAAAACTACGAGCAGTACTTC. Protein product: CASSVASENYEQYF.

This clonotype has only a few counts. The CDR3 loop reads CSAISRSGRDDEQFF. The CDR3 bases are TGCAGTGCCATATCTAGGAGCGGGAGGGATGATGAGCAGTTCTTC. This sequence joins TRBV20-1 and TRBJ2-1; 10 bases map to TRBD2. Germline lookup yields CDR1 DFQATT and CDR2 SNEGSKA (reference sequence). The V and J ends lost 6 bases and 8 bases, in that order; junction bases with no gene match: 13. CDR3 length: 15 amino acids.

The chain employs TRBV7-2 and TRBJ2-7; D gene unclear. Germline CDR1 reads SGHTA; CDR2 reads FQGNSA. The ends were cut back, 2 bases at V and 2 bases at J, with 13 bases in the middle. The length of the CDR3 is 15 residues. Here the CDR3 reads CASSLTNGRTYEQYF. In DNA, the CDR3 is TGTGCCAGCAGCTTAACCAATGGCAGGACCTACGAGCAGTACTTC.

This clonotype has at least ten counts. CDR3 DNA: TGCAGTGCCTGGACTCCCCCGTTTACAGATACGCAGTATTTT. The encoded protein is CSAWTPPFTDTQYF. The chain uses TRBV20-1 and TRBJ2-3; tentatively, D is TRBD2 (5 bases). Germline CDR1 is DFQATT and CDR2 is SNEGSKA (reference sequence). The CDR3 spans 14 residues. V was cut by 6 bases and J by 3 bases, with 16 bases left in between.